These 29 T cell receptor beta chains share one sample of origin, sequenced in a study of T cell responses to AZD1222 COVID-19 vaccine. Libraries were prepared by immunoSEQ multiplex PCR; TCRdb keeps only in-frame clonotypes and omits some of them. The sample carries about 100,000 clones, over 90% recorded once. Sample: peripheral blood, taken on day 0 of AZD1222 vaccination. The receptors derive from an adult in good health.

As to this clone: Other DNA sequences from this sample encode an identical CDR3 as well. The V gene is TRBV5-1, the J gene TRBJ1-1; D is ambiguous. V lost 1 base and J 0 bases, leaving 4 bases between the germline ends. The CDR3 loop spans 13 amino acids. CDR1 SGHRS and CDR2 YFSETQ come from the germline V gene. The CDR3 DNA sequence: TGCGCCAGCAGCTTGAATCTGAACACTGAAGCTTTCTTT. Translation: CASSLNLNTEAFF.

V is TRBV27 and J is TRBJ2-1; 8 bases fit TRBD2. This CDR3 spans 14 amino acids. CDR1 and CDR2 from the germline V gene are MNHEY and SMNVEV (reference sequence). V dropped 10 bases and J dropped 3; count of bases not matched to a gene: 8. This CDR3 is CATFAAGGYNEQFF. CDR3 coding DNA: TGTGCCACCTTCGCCGCGGGAGGCTACAATGAGCAGTTCTTC.

The CDR3 DNA follows: TGTGCCAGCAGTGACGTAGCCGTCGGCACAGATACGCAGTATTTT. Its protein product is CASSDVAVGTDTQYF. This chain joins TRBV6-4 and TRBJ2-3, with unresolved D. Trimming stripped 2 bases from V and 1 base from J, with 10 bases between. The CDR3 runs 15 residues. Germline CDR1 MRHNA, CDR2 SNTAGT.

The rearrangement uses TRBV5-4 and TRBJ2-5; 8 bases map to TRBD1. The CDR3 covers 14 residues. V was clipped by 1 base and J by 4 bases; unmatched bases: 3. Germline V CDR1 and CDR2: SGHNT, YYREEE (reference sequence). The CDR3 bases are TGTGCCAGCAGCTTGCAGGGGGCAGGAGAGACCCAGTACTTC. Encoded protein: CASSLQGAGETQYF.

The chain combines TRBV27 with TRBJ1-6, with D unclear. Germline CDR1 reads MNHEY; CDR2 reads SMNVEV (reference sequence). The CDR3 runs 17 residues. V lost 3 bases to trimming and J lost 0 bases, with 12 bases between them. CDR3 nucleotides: TGTGCCAGCAGTTTCTACACTGGGAGCTCCTATAATTCACCCCTCCACTTT. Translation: CASSFYTGSSYNSPLHF.

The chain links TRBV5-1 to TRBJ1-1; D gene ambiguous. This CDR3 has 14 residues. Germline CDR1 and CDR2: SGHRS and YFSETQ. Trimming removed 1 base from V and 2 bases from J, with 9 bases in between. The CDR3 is CASSLFDGNTEAFF. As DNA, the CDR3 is TGCGCCAGCAGCTTGTTTGATGGTAACACTGAAGCTTTCTTT.

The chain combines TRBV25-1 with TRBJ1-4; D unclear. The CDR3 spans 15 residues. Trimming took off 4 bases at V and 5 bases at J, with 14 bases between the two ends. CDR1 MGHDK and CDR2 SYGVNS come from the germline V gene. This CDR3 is CASSGTDYPNEKLFF. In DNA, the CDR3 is TGTGCCAGCAGTGGGACCGATTATCCCAATGAAAAACTGTTTTTT.

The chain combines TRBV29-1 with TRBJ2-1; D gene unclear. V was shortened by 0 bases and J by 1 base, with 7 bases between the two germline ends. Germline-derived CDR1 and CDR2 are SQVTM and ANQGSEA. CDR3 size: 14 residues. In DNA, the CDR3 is TGCAGCGTTGAAGAGGATGGGTCCTACAATGAGCAGTTCTTC. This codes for CSVEEDGSYNEQFF.

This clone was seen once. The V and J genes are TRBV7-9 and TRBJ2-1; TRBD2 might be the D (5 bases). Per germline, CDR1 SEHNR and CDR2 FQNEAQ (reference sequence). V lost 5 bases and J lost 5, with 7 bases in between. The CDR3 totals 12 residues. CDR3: CASSPTNNEQFF. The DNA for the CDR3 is TGTGCCAGCAGCCCGACTAACAATGAGCAGTTCTTC.

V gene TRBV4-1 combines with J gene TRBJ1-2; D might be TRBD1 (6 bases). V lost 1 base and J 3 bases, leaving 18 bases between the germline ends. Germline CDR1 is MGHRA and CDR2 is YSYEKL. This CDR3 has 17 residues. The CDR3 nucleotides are TGCGCCAGCAGCCAAGTAGCTGGGGGCCTGCGGGACTATGGCTACACCTTC. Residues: CASSQVAGGLRDYGYTF.

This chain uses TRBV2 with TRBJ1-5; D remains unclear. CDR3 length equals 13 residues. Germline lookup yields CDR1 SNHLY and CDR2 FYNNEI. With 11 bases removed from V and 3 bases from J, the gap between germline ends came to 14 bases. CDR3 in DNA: TGTGCCTCGCACCCCGACAACAATCAGCCCCAGCATTTT. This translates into CASHPDNNQPQHF. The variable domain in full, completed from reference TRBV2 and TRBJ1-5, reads EPEVTQTPSHQVTQMGQEVILRCVPISNHLYFYWYRQILGQKVEFLVSFYNNEISEKSEIFDDQFSVERPDGSNFTLKIRSTKLEDSAMYFCASHPDNNQPQHFGDGTRLSIL.

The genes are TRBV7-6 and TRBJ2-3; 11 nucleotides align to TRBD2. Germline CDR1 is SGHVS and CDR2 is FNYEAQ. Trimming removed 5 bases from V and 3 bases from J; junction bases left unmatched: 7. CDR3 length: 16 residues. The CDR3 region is CASSPWLAGGTDTQYF. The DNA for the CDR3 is TGTGCCAGCAGCCCCTGGCTAGCGGGAGGAACAGATACGCAGTATTTT.

In nucleotides, the CDR3 is TGTGCCATCAGTGACAGGGCGGGCTACGAGCAGTACTTC. This gives the protein CAISDRAGYEQYF. The chain combines TRBV10-3 with TRBJ2-7; D may correspond to TRBD1 or TRBD2 (5 bases each). Germline values: CDR1 ENHRY, CDR2 SYGVKD. There are 13 residues in the CDR3. V lost 3 bases and J 3 bases, leaving 9 bases between the germline ends.

The CDR3 loop is CASSPRDYQYF. In DNA, the CDR3 is TGTGCCAGCAGCCCCCGGGACTACCAGTACTTC. The chain employs TRBV28 and TRBJ2-7; 7 bases line up with TRBD2. The CDR3 extends over 11 amino acids. Per germline, CDR1 MDHEN and CDR2 SYDVKM. The ends lost 6 bases at V and 10 bases at J; junction bases unmatched: 6.

CDR3 in DNA: TGTGCCAGCAGCTACACACGATTCAATGAGCAGTTCTTC. This gives the protein CASSYTRFNEQFF. The rearrangement uses TRBV2 and TRBJ2-1; the D is unclear. Germline values: CDR1 SNHLY, CDR2 FYNNEI. V lost 6 bases, J lost 6 bases, and 12 bases lay in between. The CDR3 spans 13 residues. The full variable domain, rest sourced from reference TRBV2 and TRBJ2-1, is EPEVTQTPSHQVTQMGQEVILRCVPISNHLYFYWYRQILGQKVEFLVSFYNNEISEKSEIFDDQFSVERPDGSNFTLKIRSTKLEDSAMYFCASSYTRFNEQFFGPGTRLTVL.

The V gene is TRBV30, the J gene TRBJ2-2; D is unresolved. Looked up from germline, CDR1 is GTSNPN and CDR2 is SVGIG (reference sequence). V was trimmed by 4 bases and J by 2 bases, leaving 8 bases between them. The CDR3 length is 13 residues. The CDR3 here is CAWNSLNTGELFF. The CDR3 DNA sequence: TGTGCCTGGAACAGCCTTAACACCGGGGAGCTGTTTTTT.

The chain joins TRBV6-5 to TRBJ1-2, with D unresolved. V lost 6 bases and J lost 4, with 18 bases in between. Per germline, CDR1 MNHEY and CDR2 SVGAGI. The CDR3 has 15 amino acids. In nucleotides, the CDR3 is TGTGCCAGCAGGACGGGCCTATCTCTTATCTATGGCTACACCTTC. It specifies CASRTGLSLIYGYTF.

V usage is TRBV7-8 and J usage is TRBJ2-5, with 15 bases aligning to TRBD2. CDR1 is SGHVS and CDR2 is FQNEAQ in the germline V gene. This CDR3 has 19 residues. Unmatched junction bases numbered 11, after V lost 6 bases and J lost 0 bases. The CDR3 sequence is CASRYPGTSGRLYQETQYF. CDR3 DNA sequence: TGTGCCAGCAGATATCCCGGGACTAGCGGGAGGTTGTACCAAGAGACCCAGTACTTC.

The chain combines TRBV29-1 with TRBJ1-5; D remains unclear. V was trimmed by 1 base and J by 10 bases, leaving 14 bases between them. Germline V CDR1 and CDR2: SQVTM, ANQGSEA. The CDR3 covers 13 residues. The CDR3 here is CSVEVGEGRPQHF. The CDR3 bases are TGCAGCGTTGAAGTAGGCGAGGGTCGACCCCAGCATTTT.

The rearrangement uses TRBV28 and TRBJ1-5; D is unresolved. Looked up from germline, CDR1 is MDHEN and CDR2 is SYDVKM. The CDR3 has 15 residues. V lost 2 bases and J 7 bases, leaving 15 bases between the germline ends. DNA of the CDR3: TGTGCCAGCAGTTTAAGGGCGGGTTCGGGGCAGCCCCAGCATTTT. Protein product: CASSLRAGSGQPQHF.

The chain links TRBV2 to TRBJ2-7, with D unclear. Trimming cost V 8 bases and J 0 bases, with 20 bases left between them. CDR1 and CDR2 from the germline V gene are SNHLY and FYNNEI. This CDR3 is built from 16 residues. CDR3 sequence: CASGYGPPISSYEQYF. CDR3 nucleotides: TGTGCCAGCGGTTACGGGCCCCCCATTAGCTCCTACGAGCAGTACTTC.

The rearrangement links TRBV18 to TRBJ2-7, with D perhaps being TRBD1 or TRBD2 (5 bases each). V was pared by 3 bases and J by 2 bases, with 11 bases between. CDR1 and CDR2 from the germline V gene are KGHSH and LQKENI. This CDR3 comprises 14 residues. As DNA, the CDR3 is TGTGCCAGCTCACCTCGAGGGGAGCCCTACGAGCAGTACTTC. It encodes CASSPRGEPYEQYF.

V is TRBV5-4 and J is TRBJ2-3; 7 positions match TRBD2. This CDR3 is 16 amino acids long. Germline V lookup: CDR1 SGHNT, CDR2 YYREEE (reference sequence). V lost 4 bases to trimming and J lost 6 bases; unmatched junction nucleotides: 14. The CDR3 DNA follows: TGTGCCAGCAGCCCACGTGGGACTACCTTGTCGGATACGCAGTATTTT. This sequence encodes CASSPRGTTLSDTQYF.

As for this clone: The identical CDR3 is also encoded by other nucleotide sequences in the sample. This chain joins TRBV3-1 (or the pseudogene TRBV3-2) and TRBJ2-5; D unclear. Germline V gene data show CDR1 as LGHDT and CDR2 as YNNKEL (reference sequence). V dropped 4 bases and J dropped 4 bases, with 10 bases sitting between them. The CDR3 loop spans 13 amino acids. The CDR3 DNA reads TGTGCCAGCAGCCCGGGTTTTAGAGAGACCCAGTACTTC. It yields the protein CASSPGFRETQYF.

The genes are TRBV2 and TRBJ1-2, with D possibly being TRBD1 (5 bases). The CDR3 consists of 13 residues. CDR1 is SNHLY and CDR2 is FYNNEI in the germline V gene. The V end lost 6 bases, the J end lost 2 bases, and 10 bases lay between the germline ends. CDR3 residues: CASSEGSNYGYTF. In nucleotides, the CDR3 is TGTGCCAGCAGCGAGGGGTCCAACTATGGCTACACCTTC.

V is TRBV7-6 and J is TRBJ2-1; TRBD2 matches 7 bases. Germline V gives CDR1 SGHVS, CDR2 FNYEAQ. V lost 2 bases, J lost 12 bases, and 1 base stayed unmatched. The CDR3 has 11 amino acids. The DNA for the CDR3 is TGTGCCAGCAGCTTATGGGAGGGGCAGTTCTTC. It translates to CASSLWEGQFF.

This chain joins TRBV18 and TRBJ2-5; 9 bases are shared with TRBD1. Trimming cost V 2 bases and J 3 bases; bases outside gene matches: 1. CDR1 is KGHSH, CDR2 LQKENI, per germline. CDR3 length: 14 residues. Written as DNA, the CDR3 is TGTGCCAGCTCACCAGGGACAGGGAAAGAGACCCAGTACTTC. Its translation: CASSPGTGKETQYF. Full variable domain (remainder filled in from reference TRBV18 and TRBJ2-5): NAGVMQNPRHLVRRRGQEARLRCSPMKGHSHVYWYRQLPEEGLKFMVYLQKENIIDESGMPKERFSAEFPKEGPSILRIQQVVRGDSAAYFCASSPGTGKETQYFGPGTRLLVL.

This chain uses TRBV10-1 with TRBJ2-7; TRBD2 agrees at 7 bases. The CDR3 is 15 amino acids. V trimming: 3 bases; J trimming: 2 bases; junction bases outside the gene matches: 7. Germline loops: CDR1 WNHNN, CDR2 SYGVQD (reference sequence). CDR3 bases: TGCGCCAGCAGTGATGGGGCTAGCGGAACCTACGAGCAGTACTTC. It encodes CASSDGASGTYEQYF.

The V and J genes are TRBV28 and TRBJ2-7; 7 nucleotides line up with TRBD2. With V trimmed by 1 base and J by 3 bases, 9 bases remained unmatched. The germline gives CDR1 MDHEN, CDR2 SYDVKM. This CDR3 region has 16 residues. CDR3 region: CASSLSPGLGDYEQYF. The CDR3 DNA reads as TGTGCCAGCAGTTTATCCCCAGGACTAGGGGACTACGAGCAGTACTTC. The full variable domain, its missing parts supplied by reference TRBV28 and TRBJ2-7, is DVKVTQSSRYLVKRTGEKVFLECVQDMDHENMFWYRQDPGLGLRLIYFSYDVKMKEKGDIPEGYSVSREKKERFSLILESASTNQTSMYLCASSLSPGLGDYEQYFGPGTRLTVT.